This TCR beta chain was documented in a study of cytomegalovirus exposure and HLA in healthy donors (dated 2017 in TCRdb). A note on the overall study: In an earlier analysis of 450 to 750 of the donors, 276 Gb of sequence data and approximately 100 million unique TCR beta sequences from 150 million to 200 million T cells were reported. An early release covering roughly 600 HLA-typed donors comprised approximately 290 gigabases of sequencing data and 65 million to 100 million unique TCR sequences. The genetic ancestry cluster associated with self-reported Caucasian donors included about four fifths of the roughly 360 genotyped donors. The aim of the study was to test whether cataloging public T cell receptors could identify signatures of past pathogen exposure. Using immunosequencing, the study profiled T cell repertoires from 666 subjects and related those repertoires to cytomegalovirus serostatus. In addition to the first cohort of 666 subjects, a separate validation cohort of approximately 110 different subjects was used. To predict cytomegalovirus infection status, the study brought together high-throughput TCR immunosequencing, statistical association of individual TCRs with disease status, and machine learning. In a later analysis, previously published TCR beta repertoires from roughly 710 donors were re-analyzed and high-resolution HLA genotyping was added so that TCR occurrence patterns could be studied. The later analysis used no new phenotypic data to find candidate immune exposures, relying instead on TCR beta sequences and their occurrence across donors. An earlier analysis of more than 450 of the donors used high-throughput TCR beta sequencing to judge whether each TCR beta V gene segment behaved as functional or pseudogenic. Alongside the repertoire data, information on donor age, sex, ethnicity and CMV serostatus was compiled. Genome-wide SNP genotypes for about 65% of the 666 donors were used in a later genetic analysis, which treated that subset as a discovery cohort. All discovery cohort repertoires had been generated using a single sequencing platform. HLA typing covered class I and class II loci at four-digit resolution. The number of typed donors differed by locus: about 629-630 for A, B, C, DRB1 and DQB1; about 520 for DQA1; 606 for DPA1; and around 490 for DPB1. Roughly five DR-DQ haplotypes were handled as single units for association and clustering because linkage in the cohort was strong. On average, roughly 240,000 unique TCR beta nucleotide sequences were sequenced per donor among 350 to 400 genotyped donors of the cohort, with approximately 18% of those sequences being non-productive. What the study reported, not specific to this receptor: Most CMV-associated TCR beta chains appeared to be HLA-restricted in a later analysis, and the HLA associations seemed to be driven largely by CMV exposure. A further reported finding was that TCR beta sequences accurately predicted the HLA-A and HLA-B alleles for most subjects in the first cohort. According to a later genetic analysis, donors in an Asian-associated ancestry cluster had fewer N-insertions in productive TCRs than the approximately 670-donor mean. It was suggested by the authors that the approach could potentially be generalized to other disease states and immunological phenotypes. Across donors, most TCR sequences were observed very rarely, whereas some public TCRs were present in many individuals. The earlier analysis of some 560 of the donors excluded some 16 rarely observed V segments, including chromosome 9 orphons, because counts were too low. HLA typing was unavailable for some donors at each locus, so association tests used only the typed subset. Sequencing depth was assumed to be roughly uniform across donors in the presence/absence analyses, though that assumption may not hold. For the cohort, immune exposure information was limited to CMV serostatus. In vitro tests confirmed that a few of the cytomegalovirus-associated TCR beta chains recognize cytomegalovirus antigens. The classifier was reported to diagnose cytomegalovirus status with high specificity and sensitivity in both the original and validation cohorts. A later analysis found that TCR association rates varied across HLA loci, with DRB1 alleles showing the most associated TCRs and HLA-C alleles the fewest. According to a later analysis, parvovirus B19, influenza, CMV and Epstein-Barr virus appeared linked to several top co-occurrence clusters. Specific HLA alleles were associated with some 15,000 TCR beta sequences at a false discovery rate of 0.05 in a later analysis. In a later genetic analysis, a missense DCLRE1C variant was associated with V-gene and J-gene trimming of TCR beta chains, and the association was replicated in an independent cohort. In the study, about 150 TCR beta chains were listed as associated with cytomegalovirus. Assigning TCR associations to individual alleles was difficult when HLA alleles, especially DR and DQ, strongly co-occurred. The cohort was sequenced for TCR beta chains only, and without alpha or paired-chain data the features that could be detected were limited. A later analysis found that HLA-associated TCR beta chains were more clonally expanded and had lower generation probabilities than equally common non-associated chains. In an earlier analysis of roughly 500 of the donors, most TCR beta V segments appeared in productive rearrangements about 87% or about 30% of the time, broadly matching IMGT annotations. A group of highly shared sequence variants was considered likely to be a technical artifact of the sequencing pipeline. Linkage disequilibrium might explain the correlated functional status among segregating V segments, but an unknown experimental factor could not be ruled out. Some IMGT-functional V segments, including TRBV6-2 and TRBV6-3, could not be told apart with the 87-base-pair reads, so those segments were excluded.

The library was built by means of the immunoSEQ multiplex PCR assay. For the multiplex PCR, a mixture combining 60 forward primers for TCR Vbeta segments and 13 reverse primers for TCR Jbeta segments was used. The CDR3 region of rearranged TCR beta genes was amplified from genomic DNA with a multiplex PCR assay. On the Illumina HiSeq System, the amplified TCR beta libraries were sequenced as 87-base-pair reads. In the source study's methods: A later analysis tallied around 87 million unique TCR beta chains across the 666 repertoires, and about 12 million of those chains were shared by two or more donors. A nearest-neighbor algorithm error-corrected the raw reads and collapsed the reads into unique sequences, merging closely related sequences to remove PCR and sequencing errors. To assign V, D and J gene segments, CDR3 sequences were aligned to IMGT reference sequences. Each retained sequence needed at least a six-nucleotide match to both a V gene segment and a J gene segment. A rearrangement was called productive if the CDR3 had no stop codons and remained in frame with V and J, and every other rearrangement was called non-productive. CDR3 was defined according to IMGT convention as the region running from the second conserved V-encoded cysteine to the conserved J-encoded phenylalanine. The earlier analysis of fewer than 700 of the donors excluded sequences that lacked an unambiguous match to a single V gene segment. An earlier analysis of about 590 of the donors classified V segments as functional when productive rearrangements were above 56.7% and as segregating when the standard deviation between donors was above 5%. To diagnose cytomegalovirus status from the catalog of TCR beta chain sequences, a statistical classification framework was built. V and J gene assignment, in a later analysis, came from comparing TCR nucleotide sequences with IMGT/GENE-DB human TR gene sequences. Using the TCRdist pipeline, a later analysis assigned CDR3 sequences along with most-parsimonious VDJ recombination scenarios. In a later analysis, each TCR beta chain was defined by its CDR3 amino acid sequence together with its V-gene family, and reads without a unique V-gene family were excluded. To address suspected cross-contamination and a sequencing artifact, a later analysis removed a few hundred highly shared, low-generation-probability nucleotide sequences. In a later analysis, a clonal expansion index for each public chain was calculated from normalized within-repertoire ranks of inferred template counts. A later analysis computed generation probabilities with a VDJ recombination model fitted to out-of-frame rearrangements, and checked the results against IGoR. In a later analysis, TCR-TCR, TCR-HLA and TCR-CMV co-occurrence was scored with hypergeometric tests, and a repertoire-size bias correction was applied to TCR pairs. To estimate false discovery rates, a later analysis permuted the HLA or CMV assignments 20 times. In a later analysis, co-occurring TCRs were grouped with DBSCAN, and TCRdist sequence similarity was added when clustering was performed within HLA-allele-positive subsets. Repertoires with fewer than 30,000 or more than 120,000 public chains, plus five repertoires with anomalous nucleotide sharing, were excluded from co-occurrence clustering. This is the immuneACCESS table as TCRdb keeps it, with only in-frame sequences that have V and J called. A part of the clones is gone; compared with another copy, unresolved V genes explain less than half, and the rest is unexplained. That table is the source of V, J and clone size, and D and trimming were worked out from the DNA. The sample contains under 150,000 clones, 73% of them found a single time. The ten biggest clones cover under 15% of the sample.

In total, about 650 healthy bone marrow donors made up the cohort. At the time of sampling, every cohort member was nominally healthy, though immune exposures that went unrecorded were likely present. CMV serostatus was positive for about 300 and negative for about half of the roughly 700 cohort members, and was not recorded for this donor. A peripheral blood sample was collected from each donor, and TCR beta sequencing was performed on peripheral blood mononuclear cells. The Qiagen DNeasy Blood Extraction Kit was used to extract genomic DNA from the blood cell samples. Based on the germline V gene (reference sequence), the CDR1 and CDR2 sequences are MNHEY and SMNVEV. V ends up 5 bases short and J 5 bases short, with an unmatched junction base count of 7. Including cysteine and phenylalanine, the CDR3 has 15 amino acids. Kept here is only the CDR3 DNA, which spans 45 bases and is read in frame from base 1.

Worth noting for this clone: It lacks a known antigen. Per-nucleotide qualities are absent, and no much larger clonotype sits a single base away.

What was sequenced was PBMCs. This receptor was obtained from a human donor in good health. The chain links TRBV27 with TRBJ2-7, and TRBD2 aligns with 12 junction nucleotides. The CDR3 amino acid sequence is: CASSPSGRALDEQYF. The sequenced DNA: TGTGCCAGCAGTCCTAGCGGGAGGGCCTTAGACGAGCAGTACTTC.